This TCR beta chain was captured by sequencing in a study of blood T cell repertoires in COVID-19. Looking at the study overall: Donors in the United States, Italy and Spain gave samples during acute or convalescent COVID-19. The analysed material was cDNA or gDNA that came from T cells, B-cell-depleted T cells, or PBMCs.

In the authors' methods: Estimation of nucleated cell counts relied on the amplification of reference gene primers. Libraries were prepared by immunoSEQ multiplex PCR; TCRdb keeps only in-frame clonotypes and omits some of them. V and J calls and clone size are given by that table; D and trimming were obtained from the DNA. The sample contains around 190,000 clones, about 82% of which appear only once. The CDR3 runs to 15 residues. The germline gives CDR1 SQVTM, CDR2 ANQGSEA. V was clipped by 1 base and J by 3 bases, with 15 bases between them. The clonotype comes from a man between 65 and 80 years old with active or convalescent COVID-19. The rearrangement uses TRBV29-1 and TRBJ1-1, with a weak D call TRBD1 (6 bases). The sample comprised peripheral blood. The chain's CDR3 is CSVEGTAGGDTEAFF. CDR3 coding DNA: TGCAGCGTTGAAGGGACAGCGGGAGGGGACACTGAAGCTTTCTTT.